Presented here are 10 T cell receptor beta chains from one specimen sequenced in a study of PD-1 blockade in classical Hodgkin lymphoma. Generated by immunoSEQ multiplex PCR, the TCRdb table keeps only in-frame clones and is missing some. The sample gives 130,000 to 150,000 clones, 78% of which show up once; roughly 9.2% is in the top ten. Every single patient, without exception, relapsed after autologous stem cell transplantation, and brentuximab vedotin exposure varied. The material was peripheral blood mononuclear cells (PBMCs), obtained before the second cycle of nivolumab. The source of these receptors is a human donor with classical Hodgkin lymphoma.

The chain combines TRBV19 with TRBJ1-3; D not resolved. The length of the CDR3 is 15 residues. Deletions cut 3 bases from V and 3 bases from J, with 12 bases between. Per germline, CDR1 LNHDA and CDR2 SQIVND (reference sequence). The chain's CDR3 is CASSIFRWGGNTIYF. DNA of the CDR3: TGTGCCAGTAGTATCTTCCGGTGGGGTGGAAACACCATATATTTT. The variable domain in full, with the rest retrieved from reference TRBV19 and TRBJ1-3, is DGGITQSPKYLFRKEGQNVTLSCEQNLNHDAMYWYRQDPGQGLRLIYYSQIVNDFQKGDIAEGYSVSREKKESFPLTVTSAQKNPTAFYLCASSIFRWGGNTIYFGEGSWLTVV.

V is TRBV6-6 and J is TRBJ1-4, with D possibly matching TRBD1 (5 bases). Trimming removed 4 bases from V and 4 bases from J, with 13 bases in between. The germline CDR1 and CDR2 sequences are MNHNY and SVGAGI (reference sequence). The CDR3 sequence is 15 residues long. The CDR3 nucleotides read TGTGCCAGCAGTTCGTCGACAGTCCATAATGAAAAACTGTTTTTT. Translated, it gives CASSSSTVHNEKLFF.

The chain recombines TRBV27 with TRBJ2-5; the match to TRBD2 covers 7 bases. V dropped 3 bases and J dropped 5; count of bases not matched to a gene: 9. CDR3 length: 15 residues. CDR1 is MNHEY, CDR2 SMNVEV, per germline (reference sequence). The CDR3 loop reads CASSFRIAGRETQYF. Written as DNA, the CDR3 is TGTGCCAGCAGTTTTCGTATAGCGGGTCGGGAGACCCAGTACTTC.

The DNA of the CDR3 is TGTGCCAGCACTCCCAGACCTTCCCCCTTGACCTACGAGCAGTACTTC. Translated, it gives CASTPRPSPLTYEQYF. V gene TRBV13 combines with J gene TRBJ2-7; D uncertain. V lost 7 bases to trimming and J lost 2 bases, with 21 bases between them. The germline gives CDR1 PRHDT, CDR2 FYEKMQ (reference sequence). The CDR3 spans 16 residues.

The J gene is TRBJ2-7, the V gene TRBV18; tentatively, D is TRBD1 (6 bases). This CDR3 spans 15 amino acids. Germline-derived CDR1 and CDR2 are KGHSH and LQKENI. V lost 3 bases and J lost 5, with 17 bases in between. The CDR3 DNA sequence: TGTGCCAGCTCACCGGGCAGGGGCCTACCCGACGAGCAGTACTTC. This sequence encodes CASSPGRGLPDEQYF.

The chain carries TRBV6-5 and TRBJ2-5; perhaps TRBD2 as D (5 bases). Between the trimmed V and J ends, which lost 4 bases and 5 bases, there was a span of 14 bases. The germline CDR1 and CDR2 sequences are MNHEY and SVGAGI. This CDR3 comprises 14 residues. CDR3 sequence: CASSFEGLLETQYF. CDR3 sequence (DNA): TGTGCCAGCAGTTTCGAGGGTTTGTTGGAGACCCAGTACTTC.

This chain connects TRBV25-1 to TRBJ1-2, with TRBD1 as a possible D gene (6 bases). The CDR3 is made up of 13 amino acids. Germline lookup yields CDR1 MGHDK and CDR2 SYGVNS. Trimming left V 10 bases short and J 4 bases short, with 16 bases between. The DNA for the CDR3 is TGTGCCACTAAGGGGGGGGTCAGCTATGGCTACACCTTC. Residues: CATKGGVSYGYTF.

The V gene is TRBV6-6, the J gene TRBJ1-6, with D possibly TRBD1 on 5 matching bases. The CDR3 sequence is 16 residues long. Germline V gene lookup returns CDR1 MNHNY and CDR2 SVGAGI (reference sequence). Trimming shortened V by 5 bases and J by 2 bases, and 13 bases separated the two germline ends. CDR3: CASSPQGGTYNSPLHF. The CDR3 DNA follows: TGTGCCAGCAGTCCCCAGGGAGGGACCTATAATTCACCCCTCCACTTT.

In this sample, this clone turned up many times. The genes are TRBV7-6 and TRBJ2-1; TRBD2 aligns across 9 bases. Germline V lookup: CDR1 SGHVS, CDR2 FNYEAQ. The ends lost 3 bases at V and 4 bases at J; junction bases unmatched: 7. This CDR3 has 16 amino acids. The CDR3 loop is CASSFATSGKYNEQFF. The CDR3 DNA reads TGTGCCAGCAGCTTTGCGACTAGCGGAAAGTACAATGAGCAGTTCTTC. Using reference TRBV7-6 and TRBJ2-1 for the parts outside the CDR3, the full variable domain is GAGVSQSPRYKVTKRGQDVALRCDPISGHVSLYWYRQALGQGPEFLTYFNYEAQQDKSGLPNDRFSAERPEGSISTLTIQRTEQRDSAMYRCASSFATSGKYNEQFFGPGTRLTVL.

This clone showed up just once. The gene calls are TRBV11-2 and TRBJ1-1; D is uncertain. CDR1 SGHAT and CDR2 FQNNGV come from the germline V gene. This CDR3 has 14 residues. V gave up 1 base and J gave up 1 base, with 7 bases separating them. CDR3 nucleotides: TGTGCCAGCAGCTTAGGGACCTGGAACACTGAAGCTTTCTTT. It specifies CASSLGTWNTEAFF. Full variable domain (rest looked up from reference TRBV11-2 and TRBJ1-1): EAGVAQSPRYKIIEKRQSVAFWCNPISGHATLYWYQQILGQGPKLLIQFQNNGVVDDSQLPKDRFSAERLKGVDSTLKIQPAKLEDSAVYLCASSLGTWNTEAFFGQGTRLTVV.